These 26 T cell receptor beta chains originate from one sample sequenced in a study of prognosis after radiotherapy for stage I lung cancer (dated by TCRdb to the early 2020s). The sample was run on an Illumina HiSeq 3000. Two rounds of multiplex PCR on genomic DNA were used to amplify the TCR beta CDR3 region. In the first PCR round, primers specific to each TRBV and TRBJ gene were used, and the primer sequences were filed in Chinese patent CN105087789A. TCRdb passed the public sequencing reads through fastp at Q25 and MiXCR, retaining productive beta sequences. Records with the same CDR3 protein are collapsed into one entry carrying the most frequent genes and DNA. The sample includes some 60,000 distinct CDR3 sequences, with roughly 29% observed a single time. The biggest ten clones account for roughly 7.5% of the sample. Source: PBMCs, taken before or after stereotactic body radiation therapy (not recorded which). Receptors originate from a donor aged 50 or older with non-small cell lung cancer.

Regarding this clonotype: A read error may be the cause here, since a much bigger clone is one base away. The V call is TRBV20-1, the J call TRBJ2-3, with D possibly being TRBD1 or TRBD2 (5 bases each). CDR1 is DFQATT, CDR2 SNEGSKA, per germline (reference sequence). Trimming took off 1 base at V and 5 bases at J, with 10 bases between the two ends. The CDR3 is made up of 13 amino acids. This CDR3 is CSARVGDVDTQYF. CDR3 coding DNA: TGCAGTGCTAGAGTGGGGGACGTAGATACGCAGTATTTT.

The V and J genes are TRBV6-1 and TRBJ2-7; D perhaps matches TRBD1 (5 bases). The V gene's germline CDR1 is MNHNS and CDR2 SASEGT. The CDR3 consists of 15 residues. The V end was cut by 4 bases, the J end by 3 bases, with 16 bases between. This chain's CDR3 is CASSVIGVGNYEQYF. The CDR3 bases are TGTGCCAGCAGTGTCATAGGGGTGGGTAACTACGAGCAGTACTTC.

This clonotype was counted once. This may arise from a read error, as a much more abundant clone is one base away. This chain uses TRBV7-2 with TRBJ2-5, with D perhaps TRBD2 (5 bases). The CDR3 length is 16 residues. Trimming left V 1 base short and J 0 bases short, with 12 bases between. The germline V gene has CDR1 SGHTA and CDR2 FQGNSA. CDR3 nucleotides: TGTGCCAGCAGCTTAGTCGTGACTAAGTACCAAGAGACCCAGTACTTC. Protein product: CASSLVVTKYQETQYF.

The chain links TRBV6-2 or TRBV6-3 to TRBJ2-1; 7 bases fit TRBD1. The germline CDR1 and CDR2 sequences are MNHEY and SVGEGT. The CDR3 length is 15 residues. The V gene end was trimmed by 6 bases and the J gene end by 7 bases; junction bases not matched to a gene: 12. This chain's CDR3 is CASSDFHRGINEQFF. CDR3 nucleotides: TGTGCCAGCAGCGATTTCCACAGGGGAATAAATGAGCAGTTCTTC.

About this clonotype: This may be a read error: a much more frequent sequence differs by one nucleotide. The chain combines TRBV10-3 with TRBJ1-1, with D possibly matching TRBD1 (5 bases). The CDR3 spans 12 residues. CDR1 is ENHRY, CDR2 SYGVKD, per germline. The CDR3 protein is CATRAGETEDFF. The DNA for the CDR3 is TGTGCCACACGCGCGGGGGAAACTGAAGATTTCTTT.

About this clonotype itself: Relative to the germline gene, one junction end is altered; a read error may explain this. This chain uses TRBV6-2 or TRBV6-3 with TRBJ2-5; D perhaps matches TRBD2 (6 bases). This CDR3 region has 13 residues. Germline-derived CDR1 and CDR2 are MNHEY and SVGEGT. The CDR3 loop is CASSYEGRETQYF. CDR3 sequence (DNA): TGTGCCAGCAGTTACGAGGGCCGGGAGACACAGTACTTC.

This clonotype was seen many times. The chain uses TRBV3-1 and TRBJ2-6; D is unclear. The V end lost 1 base, the J end lost 2 bases, and 3 bases lay between the germline ends. The CDR3 runs to 14 residues. Germline V lookup: CDR1 LGHDT, CDR2 YNNKEL (reference sequence). This chain's CDR3 is CASSQAAGANVLTF. The DNA of the CDR3 is TGTGCCAGCAGCCAAGCTGCTGGGGCCAACGTCCTGACTTTC.

This clonotype has ten or more counts. V usage is TRBV20-1 and J usage is TRBJ2-7; a weak D match, TRBD2 (6 bases). The CDR3 is made up of 15 amino acids. Germline-derived CDR1 and CDR2 are DFQATT and SNEGSKA (reference sequence). The V end lost 6 bases, the J end lost 3 bases, and 21 bases lay between the germline ends. In DNA, the CDR3 is TGCAGTGCCCCTCCCCGGGGAGGAGCCTTCTACGAGCAGTACTTC. This codes for CSAPPRGGAFYEQYF.

Judged by abundance, this clonotype is medium-sized. This sequence joins TRBV6-1 and TRBJ1-6, with a tentative D call TRBD1 (6 bases). Germline CDR1 reads MNHNS; CDR2 reads SASEGT. This CDR3 region has 13 residues. Between the trimmed V and J ends, which lost 4 bases and 9 bases, there was a span of 10 bases. CDR3 nucleotides: TGTGCCAGCAGTGCTCGGGACACTTCACCCCTCCACTTT. It yields the protein CASSARDTSPLHF.

This clonotype has at least ten counts. The gene calls are TRBV30 and TRBJ2-6; the D is unclear. The CDR3 is 19 residues long. The V gene lost 2 bases and the J gene lost 2 bases, with 22 bases spanning the gap. Germline values: CDR1 GTSNPN, CDR2 SVGIG (reference sequence). CDR3 sequence: CAWSIPRRSPGPGANVLTF. The CDR3 region has the DNA TGTGCCTGGAGTATCCCTCGCAGGAGCCCAGGACCTGGGGCCAACGTCCTGACTTTC.

In this sample, this clonotype turned up many times. This rearrangement joins TRBV4-3 to TRBJ2-3, with D unclear. This CDR3 spans 15 amino acids. Germline V gives CDR1 LGHNA, CDR2 YSLEER. V was cut by 0 bases and J by 6 bases, with 13 bases left in between. The CDR3, as DNA: TGCGCCAGCAGCCAAGATTTTTCTAACCGCGATACGCAGTATTTT. Translated, it gives CASSQDFSNRDTQYF.

This clonotype was observed at least ten times. It is likely a read error, because the conserved phenylalanine at the end of the CDR3 is missing. V usage is TRBV2 and J usage is TRBJ1-2; D ambiguous. V gave up 3 bases and J gave up 7 bases, with 12 bases separating them. Germline V gives CDR1 SNHLY, CDR2 FYNNEI. This CDR3 spans 13 amino acids. The CDR3 nucleotides are TGTGCCAGCAGTGAGAATCGCCAGATTGGCTACACCCTC. Protein: CASSENRQIGYTL.

This clonotype was seen a handful of times. A read error may be the cause here, since a much bigger clone is one base away. The rearrangement links TRBV14 to TRBJ2-6; D assignment may be TRBD1 or TRBD2 (5 bases each). Germline CDR1 and CDR2: SGHDN and FVKESK. The CDR3 consists of 15 residues. V lost 3 bases and J lost 3, with 9 bases in between. This chain's CDR3 is CASSQGPYGANVLTF. CDR3 nucleotides: TGTGCCAGCAGCCAGGGACCCTATGGGGCCAACGTCCTGACTTTC.

This clonotype showed up many times. V gene TRBV19 combines with J gene TRBJ1-2; D not resolved. In germline, CDR1 is LNHDA, CDR2 SQIVND (reference sequence). V lost 1 base and J lost 8, with 8 bases in between. The CDR3 spans 12 residues. CDR3 nucleotides: TGTGCCAGTAGTATAGGAGTAACAGGCTACACCTTC. It is translated as CASSIGVTGYTF.

This clonotype was counted ten times or more. The chain recombines TRBV30 with TRBJ2-1; D remains ambiguous. The CDR3 runs 15 residues. The germline V gene encodes CDR1 GTSNPN and CDR2 SVGIG (reference sequence). V lost 2 bases to trimming and J lost 6 bases, with 17 bases between them. The CDR3: CAWSRDTSFANEQFF. The CDR3 nucleotides read TGTGCCTGGAGTAGGGATACTTCGTTCGCCAATGAGCAGTTCTTC.

A word on this clonotype: With only one base between it and a far larger clone, this is likely a read error. The chain recombines TRBV12-3 or TRBV12-4 with TRBJ2-5, with 8 bases identical to TRBD1. J gave up 11 bases and V 8 bases, and 13 bases lay outside the gene matches. This CDR3 region has 13 residues. CDR3 protein: CASGRDRHNEQYF. The DNA of the CDR3 is TGTGCCAGCGGTCGGGACAGGCACAATGAGCAGTACTTC.

In this sample, this clonotype turned up many times. The chain links TRBV12-3 or TRBV12-4 to TRBJ2-2; D gene ambiguous. V lost 6 bases to trimming and J lost 6 bases, with 14 bases between them. CDR3 length: 14 residues. In DNA form, the CDR3 reads TGTGCCAGCAGACCCTGGGGAAGCGCCGGGGAGCTGTTTTTT. This encodes CASRPWGSAGELFF.

This clonotype was recorded many times. The chain employs TRBV3-1 and TRBJ1-6; 10 bases agree with TRBD1. V was pared by 4 bases and J by 8 bases, with 2 bases of the junction left unmatched. The CDR3 length is 14 residues. The V gene's germline CDR1 is LGHDT and CDR2 YNNKEL (reference sequence). CDR3 loop: CASSRGTGDSPLHF. The CDR3 bases are TGTGCCAGCAGCCGAGGGACAGGGGATTCACCCCTCCACTTT.

At least ten counts were recorded for this clonotype. The rearrangement joins TRBV7-9 to TRBJ2-7; D is unresolved. The CDR3 extends over 12 amino acids. V was trimmed by 5 bases and J by 0 bases, leaving 5 bases between them. CDR1 is SEHNR, CDR2 FQNEAQ, per germline (reference sequence). CDR3 residues: CASSVGSYEQYF. The CDR3 coding sequence is TGTGCCAGCAGCGTAGGCTCCTACGAGCAGTACTTC.

The chain joins TRBV5-1 to TRBJ2-1; D possibly corresponds to TRBD2 (6 bases). Judging by the DNA end, TRBJ2-7 fits better; the J call may be wrong. CDR1 and CDR2 (germline): SGHRS, YFSETQ. The CDR3 contains 16 residues. This chain's CDR3 is CASSYVVSGSYNEQYF. In DNA, the CDR3 is TGCGCCAGCAGCTACGTAGTTAGCGGATCCTACAATGAGCAGTACTTC.

This clonotype appeared many times. This chain joins TRBV6-1 and TRBJ2-1; 11 bases are a match to TRBD2. The CDR3 is 14 residues long. CDR1 and CDR2 from the germline V gene are MNHNS and SASEGT. Losses at the gene ends were 8 bases for V and 4 bases for J; bases not matched to a gene: 4. Written as DNA, the CDR3 is TGTGCCAGCGCTAGCGGGGGGATTTACAATGAGCAGTTCTTC. It yields the protein CASASGGIYNEQFF.

With respect to this clonotype: A much larger clone differs from this one at a single base, so this may be a read error. Written as DNA, the CDR3 is TGTGCCAGCGGGACAGGGAGTAAAAGAGAGACCAAGTACTTC. This translates into CASGTGSKRETKYF. This chain uses TRBV6-2 or TRBV6-3 with TRBJ2-5; 9 nucleotides line up with TRBD1. This CDR3 contains 14 residues. Germline V gene data show CDR1 as MNHEY and CDR2 as SVGEGT.

Turning to this clonotype: A far larger clone lies a single base away; this is likely a read error. The CDR3 is CTSSYPNDRANYGYTF. DNA of the CDR3: TGTACCAGCAGTTACCCTAATGACAGGGCCAACTATGGCTACACCTTC. J is TRBJ1-2 and V is TRBV6-4; 7 positions match TRBD1. CDR1 and CDR2 from the germline V gene are MRHNA and SNTAGT. CDR3 length: 16 amino acids.

Concerning this clonotype itself: A read error is likely, as this CDR3 ends without the conserved phenylalanine or tryptophan. This sequence joins TRBV11-2 and TRBJ1-6; no firm D call. Germline CDR1 is SGHAT and CDR2 is FQNNGV. This CDR3 is built from 14 residues. Here the CDR3 reads CASSLPGSVSTLHS. CDR3 DNA sequence: TGTGCCAGCAGCTTACCCGGGTCTGTTTCAACCCTCCACTCT.

This clonotype has ten or more counts. The J gene is TRBJ1-1, the V gene TRBV6-5, with TRBD1 matching 7 bases. Looked up from germline, CDR1 is MNHEY and CDR2 is SVGAGI. This CDR3 spans 15 amino acids. V lost 4 bases to trimming and J lost 5 bases; unmatched junction nucleotides: 10. CDR3: CASSSLQGGGTEAFF. The CDR3 nucleotides are TGTGCCAGCAGTTCCCTCCAGGGGGGGGGGACTGAAGCTTTCTTT.

In this sample, this clonotype turned up many times. The V call is TRBV30, the J call TRBJ1-3; no firm D call. Germline-derived CDR1 and CDR2 are GTSNPN and SVGIG (reference sequence). The CDR3 contains 13 residues. V was trimmed by 2 bases and J by 1 base, leaving 6 bases between them. For the CDR3, the DNA is TGTGCCTGGAGTTCAGTGTCTGGAAACACCATATATTTT. It specifies CAWSSVSGNTIYF.